This TCR beta chain was recorded in a study of T-cell reconstitution after alpha-beta-depleted transplantation in children. Unique molecular identifiers were built into the TCRbeta library. TCRdb reprocessed the PCR reads with MiXCR, giving one entry per CDR3 protein. The sample records about 600,000 distinct CDR3 sequences, roughly 13% being singletons. This clonotype has only one observation. Its antigen is unidentified. Germline values: CDR1 LGHNA, CDR2 YSLEER. After removal of 0 bases from V and 12 bases from J, the junction contained 5 bases not matched to a gene. The CDR3 has 13 residues. Study results and limitations: When one year had passed after transplant, most T-cell counts and diversity came from newly produced T cells. Approximately two months post-transplant, alpha-beta T cells reportedly originated from several hundred expanded graft clones. Day-60 TCRbeta diversity that was high in some patients was derived from surviving recipient T cells and thymic progenitors.

The rearrangement uses TRBV4-3 and TRBJ1-2, with 9 bases that match TRBD1. The specimen comprised PBMCs, mostly from graft donor cells, sampled 360 days after TCRalphabeta/CD19-depleted stem cell transplant. The clonotype comes from a male patient under 18 who had a stem cell transplant for acute myeloid leukemia, so the T cells may come from the graft donor. The DNA for the CDR3 is TGCGCCAGCAGCCAAGATTCACAGGGGGCAAACACCTTC. Encoded protein: CASSQDSQGANTF.